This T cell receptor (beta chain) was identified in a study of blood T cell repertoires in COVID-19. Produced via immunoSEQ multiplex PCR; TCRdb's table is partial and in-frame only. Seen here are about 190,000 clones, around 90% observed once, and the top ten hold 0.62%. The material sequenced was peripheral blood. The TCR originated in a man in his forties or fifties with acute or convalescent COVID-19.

The DNA of the CDR3 is TGTGCCAGCAGCCCCAACAGGCGAACCTCTGGAAACACCATATATTTT. This codes for CASSPNRRTSGNTIYF. The rearrangement joins TRBV28 to TRBJ1-3, with D possibly being TRBD1 (5 bases). Per the germline V gene, CDR1 is MDHEN and CDR2 is SYDVKM. V lost 6 bases and J 0 bases, leaving 15 bases between the germline ends. The CDR3 totals 16 residues. The whole variable domain, filled in from reference TRBV28 and TRBJ1-3, reads DVKVTQSSRYLVKRTGEKVFLECVQDMDHENMFWYRQDPGLGLRLIYFSYDVKMKEKGDIPEGYSVSREKKERFSLILESASTNQTSMYLCASSPNRRTSGNTIYFGEGSWLTVV.